This TCR beta chain emerged from a study of T cell clonality in common variable immunodeficiency. Sequencing input was equivalent genomic DNA from CVID and controls. Libraries were prepared by immunoSEQ multiplex PCR; TCRdb keeps only in-frame clonotypes and omits some of them. Observed in the sample are under 50,000 clones, none of them singletons. Both groups were predominantly of Caucasian heritage. This CDR3 contains 13 residues. V dropped 4 bases and J dropped 7; count of bases not matched to a gene: 7. Looked up from germline, CDR1 is SGHDT and CDR2 is YYEEEE. Study results and caveats: Fewer TCRbeta clones were shared among CVID subjects than controls. In common variable immunodeficiency, TCR beta chains reportedly carried fewer deletions and N-nucleotide insertions.

This clone was recorded many times. Its antigen is not identified. The read finishes 3 residues shy of the CDR3 end, and the germline J gene is used to complete it. V and J are TRBV5-6 and TRBJ1-2; 7 nucleotides line up with TRBD1. The sample consisted of peripheral blood mononuclear cells. The clonotype originates from a person aged 18 to 75 in good health. Incomplete CDR3 DNA: TGTGCCAGCAGCCCAACAGGGGACCGTGGC. Protein sequence: CASSPTGDRG. The entire CDR3 sequence reads CASSPTGDRGYTF.